This T cell receptor beta chain derives from a study of blood T cell repertoires in COVID-19. Looking at the study overall: Samples representing acute and convalescent COVID-19 were sourced from the United States, Italy and Spain. T cells, B-cell-depleted T cells, or PBMCs supplied cDNA or gDNA.

V lost 3 bases to trimming and J lost 7 bases, with 12 bases between them. The CDR3 length is 13 residues. CDR1 and CDR2 from the germline V gene are LGHNA and YNFKEQ. In the source study's methods: Reference gene primer amplification in the assay estimated nucleated cell counts. Produced via immunoSEQ multiplex PCR; TCRdb's table is partial and in-frame only. The D gene and trimming were derived from the DNA, and the V and J assignments and clone size from that table. The sample holds hundreds of thousands of clones, roughly 82% seen once. This TCR was recovered from an elderly woman with active or convalescent COVID-19. Sequencing input: peripheral blood. V gene TRBV4-2 combines with J gene TRBJ1-1, with D possibly TRBD1 on 6 matching bases. CDR3 sequence (DNA): TGTGCCAGCAGCCAGGAAATACAGGGTGAAGCTTTCTTT. Translated: CASSQEIQGEAFF.